This passage covers 8 T cell receptor beta chains from one sample sequenced in a study of blood T cell repertoires in COVID-19. Assay used: immunoSEQ multiplex PCR; TCRdb lists only in-frame clones, some missing. The sample lists 100,000 to 150,000 clones; 80% to 90% were seen once. What was sequenced was peripheral blood. All receptors come from a man in his fifties or sixties with COVID-19, enrolled during active disease.

This chain links TRBV19 with TRBJ2-2, with a tentative D call TRBD2 (6 bases). Germline CDR1 is LNHDA and CDR2 is SQIVND (reference sequence). The V and J ends lost 1 base and 4 bases respectively, with 7 bases between them. The CDR3 runs 14 residues. The chain's CDR3 is CASSIARGTGELFF. CDR3 coding DNA: TGTGCCAGTAGTATAGCGCGGGGCACCGGGGAGCTGTTTTTT.

Only one count was recorded for this clone. V is TRBV19 and J is TRBJ1-5; TRBD1 might be the D (6 bases). Germline loops: CDR1 LNHDA, CDR2 SQIVND (reference sequence). The V end lost 4 bases, the J end lost 5 bases, and 9 bases lay between the germline ends. This CDR3 spans 13 amino acids. DNA of the CDR3: TGTGCCAGTAGTACAGGGGCAGATCAGCCCCAGCATTTT. Its protein is CASSTGADQPQHF.

This chain connects TRBV9 to TRBJ2-2; D is unclear. The CDR3 is 14 residues long. The V end was cut by 0 bases, the J end by 3 bases, with 6 bases between. CDR1 and CDR2 from the germline V gene are SGDLS and YYNGEE. The CDR3 sequence: CASSVGTDTGELFF. In DNA, the CDR3 is TGTGCCAGCAGCGTAGGTACAGACACCGGGGAGCTGTTTTTT.

CDR3 nucleotides: TGTGCCAGCAGCCAACGCAGCACAGCGGGGGGGTTTCCGTTCTTC. Amino acid sequence: CASSQRSTAGGFPFF. The V gene is TRBV3-1 (or the pseudogene TRBV3-2), the J gene TRBJ2-1; 10 nucleotides line up with TRBD2. With 2 bases clipped from V and 15 bases from J, the junction kept 13 bases outside the gene matches. Germline-derived CDR1 and CDR2 are LGHDT and YNNKEL (reference sequence). The CDR3 covers 15 residues.

The sample holds one count of this clone. The chain couples TRBV7-9 to TRBJ1-2; TRBD1 might be the D (5 bases). V was shortened by 0 bases and J by 2 bases, with 10 bases between the two germline ends. CDR1 is SEHNR, CDR2 FQNEAQ, per germline (reference sequence). The CDR3 length is 15 residues. CDR3 DNA: TGTGCCAGCAGCTTAGCTGTCGGGGGGAACTATGGCTACACCTTC. Its translation: CASSLAVGGNYGYTF.

The chain links TRBV4-3 to TRBJ2-3, with TRBD2 matching 9 bases. Per germline, CDR1 LGHNA and CDR2 YSLEER. CDR3 length: 15 amino acids. V lost 4 bases, J lost 1 base, and 3 bases stayed unmatched. CDR3 residues: CASSPGLARTDTQYF. CDR3 bases: TGCGCCAGCAGCCCGGGACTAGCCCGCACAGATACGCAGTATTTT.

This chain uses TRBV6-5 with TRBJ2-1; 10 bases are shared with TRBD1. Germline V lookup: CDR1 MNHEY, CDR2 SVGAGI. The CDR3 is 15 amino acids. Trimming at V came to 6 bases and at J to 7 bases, leaving 9 bases not matched to a gene. The CDR3 is CASSRGQGFGNEQFF. CDR3 nucleotides: TGTGCCAGCAGCAGGGGACAGGGGTTTGGGAATGAGCAGTTCTTC.

The chain uses TRBV14 and TRBJ2-1, with 10 bases matching TRBD2. The CDR3 contains 15 residues. Germline V gives CDR1 SGHDN, CDR2 FVKESK. V dropped 2 bases and J dropped 9; count of bases not matched to a gene: 7. The CDR3 loop is CASSQLSGGRGEQFF. Written as DNA, the CDR3 is TGTGCCAGCAGCCAACTTAGCGGGGGGCGGGGTGAGCAGTTCTTC.